The next 25 T cell receptor beta chains were all read from a single sample in a study of vaccination and CD4 T cells after COVID-19. The treatment is: approximately nine-day PBMC culture with coronavirus spike peptide pools or control peptides (ViraFEST assay). No antigen has been identified for these receptors. The Oncomine TCR Beta short-read assay was applied to DNA of cultured CD4+ T cells. TCRdb ran MiXCR on the PCR reads and lists one entry per CDR3 protein. The profile shows approximately 13,000 distinct CDR3 sequences, 60% to 70% of them singletons. Sequenced input: CD4+ T cells from blood, cultured in vitro. The receptor set was obtained from a human donor who had recovered from COVID-19.

The J gene is TRBJ1-2, the V gene TRBV12-3 or TRBV12-4; 9 bases map to TRBD1. This CDR3 has 13 amino acids. J lost 8 bases, V lost 6 bases, and 7 bases had no gene match. Here the CDR3 reads CASRIQGAGGYTF. DNA for the CDR3: TGTGCCAGCAGGATACAGGGGGCGGGAGGCTACACCTTC.

The chain couples TRBV5-1 to TRBJ1-1; the D gene is possibly TRBD1 (5 bases). CDR1 is SGHRS, CDR2 YFSETQ, per germline. CDR3 length equals 13 residues. The V end was cut by 7 bases, the J end by 1 base, with 11 bases between. CDR3 protein: CASGGAPNTEAFF. For the CDR3, the DNA is TGCGCCAGCGGAGGGGCCCCGAACACTGAAGCTTTCTTT.

Points on this clonotype: Because the CDR3 is missing its conserved closing phenylalanine or tryptophan, this is likely a read error. The chain joins TRBV23-1 to TRBJ2-7; 10 bases agree with TRBD1. TRBV23-1 is placed among ORFs of uncertain function. This CDR3 is built from 13 residues. Trimming cost V 8 bases and J 4 bases; bases outside gene matches: 5. The CDR3 bases are TGCGCCAGCTGGGACAGGGGTATGTACGAGCAGTACCTC. Protein: CASWDRGMYEQYL.

The chain is built from TRBV2 and TRBJ2-5; TRBD2 matches 12 bases. With 5 bases clipped from V and 3 bases from J, the junction kept 1 base outside the gene matches. The germline CDR1 and CDR2 sequences are SNHLY and FYNNEI. This CDR3 has 14 residues. CDR3 residues: CASSRLAGEETQYF. The CDR3 DNA follows: TGTGCCAGCAGTAGACTAGCGGGAGAAGAGACCCAGTACTTC.

The chain carries TRBV19 and TRBJ1-6, with a weak D call TRBD1 (5 bases). Germline V lookup: CDR1 LNHDA, CDR2 SQIVND (reference sequence). This CDR3 is built from 15 residues. Deletions cut 5 bases from V and 4 bases from J, with 12 bases between. The CDR3 is CASSSGLSYNSPLHF. DNA of the CDR3: TGTGCCAGTAGTTCGGGACTCTCGTATAATTCACCCCTCCACTTT.

V gene TRBV20-1 combines with J gene TRBJ2-3; no clear D gene. This CDR3 spans 15 amino acids. Germline V lookup: CDR1 DFQATT, CDR2 SNEGSKA (reference sequence). Trimming stripped 6 bases from V and 0 bases from J, with 16 bases between. The CDR3 here is CSARPPATSTDTQYF. The CDR3 nucleotides read TGCAGTGCCCGCCCCCCCGCTACTAGCACAGATACGCAGTATTTT.

This chain uses TRBV2 with TRBJ1-3, with D unresolved. V was shortened by 4 bases and J by 4 bases, with 14 bases between the two germline ends. Germline assignment: CDR1 SNHLY and CDR2 FYNNEI. The CDR3 is made up of 15 amino acids. CDR3 in DNA: TGTGCCAGCAGTGTAACGTTGGGCTCAGGAAACACCATATATTTT. It specifies CASSVTLGSGNTIYF. Full variable domain (rest looked up from reference TRBV2 and TRBJ1-3): EPEVTQTPSHQVTQMGQEVILRCVPISNHLYFYWYRQILGQKVEFLVSFYNNEISEKSEIFDDQFSVERPDGSNFTLKIRSTKLEDSAMYFCASSVTLGSGNTIYFGEGSWLTVV.

The chain has TRBV18 and TRBJ1-1; D gene unclear. Germline V gene sequence: CDR1 KGHSH, CDR2 LQKENI. Trimming took 3 bases from V and 2 from J, leaving 4 bases between them. The CDR3 is 12 amino acids. The CDR3 region has the DNA TGTGCCAGCTCACCCTTTAACACTGAAGCTTTCTTT. Its protein product is CASSPFNTEAFF.

The chain couples TRBV15 to TRBJ1-3; 7 nucleotides agree with TRBD1. The CDR3 covers 15 residues. The junction had 2 bases not matched to a gene; V was cut back by 1 base and J by 2 bases. The germline CDR1 and CDR2 sequences are LNHNV and YYDKDF (reference sequence). The CDR3 DNA sequence: TGTGCCACCAGCAGAGGGAGGGGGCCTGGAAACACCATATATTTT. Protein product: CATSRGRGPGNTIYF.

The V gene is TRBV3-1, the J gene TRBJ1-1, with unresolved D. Germline CDR1 is LGHDT and CDR2 is YNNKEL (reference sequence). The CDR3 contains 13 residues. Trimming pared 4 bases from V and 4 bases from J, leaving 10 bases between. The CDR3 sequence is CASSPNAGTEAFF. Written as DNA, the CDR3 is TGTGCCAGCAGCCCAAACGCAGGCACTGAAGCTTTCTTT.

There are a few counts of this clonotype. The J gene is TRBJ2-4, the V gene TRBV6-2 or TRBV6-3; perhaps TRBD2 as D (6 bases). Germline values: CDR1 MNHEY, CDR2 SVGEGT. Between the trimmed V and J ends, which lost 5 bases and 10 bases, there was a span of 18 bases. The CDR3 length is 14 residues. CDR3 loop: CASSRDGRWDIQYF. DNA of the CDR3: TGTGCCAGCAGTAGGGACGGGAGATGGGATATTCAGTACTTC.

In this sample, this clonotype turned up a few times. The CDR3 loop is CSASTGLPGTEAFF. The CDR3 DNA follows: TGCAGTGCTAGTACAGGGTTACCGGGGACTGAAGCTTTCTTT. The chain couples TRBV20-1 to TRBJ1-1, with D maybe TRBD1 (6 bases). The germline V gene encodes CDR1 DFQATT and CDR2 SNEGSKA (reference sequence). V was pared by 3 bases and J by 5 bases, with 16 bases between. The CDR3 consists of 14 residues.

V usage is TRBV6-2 or TRBV6-3 and J usage is TRBJ1-1; TRBD1 is a possible D gene (5 bases). V lost 6 bases and J 5 bases, leaving 13 bases between the germline ends. Germline V lookup: CDR1 MNHEY, CDR2 SVGEGT. The CDR3 has 13 residues. The CDR3 DNA reads TGTGCCAGCAGAAATTCATGGGGGACTGAAGCTTTCTTT. This sequence encodes CASRNSWGTEAFF.

This clonotype came up a few times. The genes are TRBV27 and TRBJ1-2; 9 bases are a match to TRBD1. Germline V gives CDR1 MNHEY, CDR2 SMNVEV (reference sequence). The CDR3 has 15 residues. Trimming at V came to 6 bases and at J to 4 bases, leaving 9 bases not matched to a gene. The CDR3 here is CASSARQGGIYGYTF. CDR3 bases: TGTGCCAGCAGCGCACGACAGGGGGGGATCTATGGCTACACCTTC.

The gene calls are TRBV5-1 and TRBJ2-5; 11 bases match TRBD2. Germline V gene lookup returns CDR1 SGHRS and CDR2 YFSETQ. The V gene end was trimmed by 1 base and the J gene end by 5 bases; junction bases not matched to a gene: 7. The CDR3 is made up of 16 amino acids. This CDR3 reads CASSLKTSGSYETQYF. The CDR3 coding sequence is TGCGCCAGCAGCTTGAAAACTAGCGGGAGTTACGAGACCCAGTACTTC.

V and J are TRBV20-1 and TRBJ1-5; 8 bases map to TRBD1. The junction had 17 bases not matched to a gene; V was cut back by 6 bases and J by 7 bases. The CDR3 is 16 amino acids. Germline V gives CDR1 DFQATT, CDR2 SNEGSKA (reference sequence). CDR3 DNA: TGCAGTGCCTTTCGGACAGGGAGAGGGCCCTCCCAGCCCCAGCATTTT. Protein product: CSAFRTGRGPSQPQHF.

V and J are TRBV7-6 and TRBJ1-1; no clear D gene. Trimming took off 0 bases at V and 6 bases at J, with 11 bases between the two ends. The CDR3 covers 14 residues. Germline CDR1 reads SGHVS; CDR2 reads FNYEAQ. The CDR3 DNA reads TGTGCCAGCAGCTTAGCGCTCGGGGTCGCTGAAGCTTTCTTT. This codes for CASSLALGVAEAFF. The complete variable domain, with remaining parts taken from reference TRBV7-6 and TRBJ1-1, reads GAGVSQSPRYKVTKRGQDVALRCDPISGHVSLYWYRQALGQGPEFLTYFNYEAQQDKSGLPNDRFSAERPEGSISTLTIQRTEQRDSAMYRCASSLALGVAEAFFGQGTRLTVV.

By share, this clonotype ranks as large. The chain uses TRBV28 and TRBJ2-3; TRBD2 aligns across 16 bases. Germline V gene data show CDR1 as MDHEN and CDR2 as SYDVKM. The CDR3 runs 18 residues. The ends lost 6 bases at V and 2 bases at J; junction bases unmatched: 8. The CDR3 DNA follows: TGTGCCAGCAGATCCGGGACTAGCGGGAGGGCCGCCACAGATACGCAGTATTTT. Encoded protein: CASRSGTSGRAATDTQYF.

V usage is TRBV9 and J usage is TRBJ2-3, with 10 bases lining up with TRBD2. CDR3 length equals 17 residues. Germline CDR1 SGDLS, CDR2 YYNGEE. The junction had 10 bases not matched to a gene; V was cut back by 4 bases and J by 2 bases. CDR3 sequence reads: CASSLLGSGRFTDTQYF. The DNA of the CDR3 is TGTGCCAGCAGCCTCCTGGGTAGCGGGAGGTTCACAGATACGCAGTATTTT.

This clonotype is termed medium-sized. V gene TRBV6-1 combines with J gene TRBJ1-5; D remains unclear. The germline gives CDR1 MNHNS, CDR2 SASEGT. This CDR3 has 14 residues. Between the trimmed V and J ends, which lost 10 bases and 6 bases, there was a span of 19 bases. The CDR3 spells CATAGRLVVQPQHF. The CDR3 DNA reads TGTGCCACAGCAGGACGGCTCGTAGTTCAGCCCCAGCATTTT.

The CDR3 DNA reads as TGTGCCAGCAGCCTTCATGAGGGCGTCACTGAAGCTTTCTTT. Translating it yields CASSLHEGVTEAFF. The V call is TRBV6-1, the J call TRBJ1-1; D is uncertain. Germline V gene sequence: CDR1 MNHNS, CDR2 SASEGT. The V end lost 6 bases, the J end lost 4 bases, and 15 bases lay between the germline ends. This CDR3 spans 14 amino acids.

V is TRBV5-4 and J is TRBJ2-3, with 10 bases fitting TRBD2. The germline gives CDR1 SGHNT, CDR2 YYREEE (reference sequence). Trimming cost V 1 base and J 4 bases; bases outside gene matches: 6. This CDR3 comprises 16 residues. For the CDR3, the DNA is TGTGCCAGCAGCTTGAGACTAGCGGGTGGGGCAGATACGCAGTATTTT. Translation gives CASSLRLAGGADTQYF.

This chain links TRBV15 with TRBJ2-1; 13 bases match TRBD2. V shed 2 bases and J 9 bases; nucleotides not matched to a gene: 4. Germline assignment: CDR1 LNHNV and CDR2 YYDKDF (reference sequence). The CDR3 consists of 15 residues. The CDR3: CATSRPTSGRSEQFF. The CDR3 DNA reads TGTGCCACCAGCAGACCGACTAGCGGGAGGAGTGAGCAGTTCTTC. The whole variable domain, filled in from reference TRBV15 and TRBJ2-1, reads DAMVIQNPRYQVTQFGKPVTLSCSQTLNHNVMYWYQQKSSQAPKLLFHYYDKDFNNEADTPDNFQSRRPNTSFCFLDIRSPGLGDTAMYLCATSRPTSGRSEQFFGPGTRLTVL.

This clonotype was seen a handful of times. V and J are TRBV7-2 and TRBJ1-2, with D possibly being TRBD1 (5 bases). Germline V gene lookup returns CDR1 SGHTA and CDR2 FQGNSA. This CDR3 has 15 residues. With 5 bases removed from V and 5 bases from J, the gap between germline ends came to 18 bases. The CDR3 sequence is CASSPLQGGPYGYTF. In nucleotides, the CDR3 is TGTGCCAGCAGCCCCCTCCAGGGCGGGCCATATGGCTACACCTTC.

This clonotype occurred a few times. V usage is TRBV20-1 and J usage is TRBJ1-5, with D possibly TRBD1 on 5 matching bases. Trimming removed 0 bases at V and 5 bases at J, with 14 bases between. This CDR3 has 15 amino acids. Germline CDR1 reads DFQATT; CDR2 reads SNEGSKA (reference sequence). CDR3 region: CSAREWRDGHQPQHF. CDR3 nucleotide sequence: TGCAGTGCTAGAGAGTGGCGGGACGGTCATCAGCCCCAGCATTTT.